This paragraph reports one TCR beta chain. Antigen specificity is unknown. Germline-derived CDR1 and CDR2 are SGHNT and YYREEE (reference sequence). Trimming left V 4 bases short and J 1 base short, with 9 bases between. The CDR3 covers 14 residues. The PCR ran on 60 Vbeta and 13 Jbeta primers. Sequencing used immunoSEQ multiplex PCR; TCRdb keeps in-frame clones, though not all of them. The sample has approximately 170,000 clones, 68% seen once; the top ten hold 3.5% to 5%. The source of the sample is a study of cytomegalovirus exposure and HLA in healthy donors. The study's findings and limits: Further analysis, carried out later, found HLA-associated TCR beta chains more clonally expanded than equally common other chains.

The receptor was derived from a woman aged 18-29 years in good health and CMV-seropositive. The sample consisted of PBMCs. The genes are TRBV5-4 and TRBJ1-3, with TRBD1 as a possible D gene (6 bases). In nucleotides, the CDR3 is TGTGCCAGCAGCCCAGGACAGTCTGGAAACACCATATATTTT. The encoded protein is CASSPGQSGNTIYF.